The source of this T cell receptor (beta chain) is a study of cytomegalovirus exposure and HLA in healthy donors. Across the study: It was reported in a later analysis that the 120 or so validation repertoires used the same platform as the 666 first-cohort repertoires.

The data were produced by immunoSEQ multiplex PCR, yet TCRdb's version contains in-frame clones alone and is incomplete. This table has over 150,000 clones, around 84% appearing once. Regarding the study as a whole: Overall, under 200 TCR beta chains were annotated as cytomegalovirus-associated. Within the approximately 130 validation repertoires, first-cohort TCR clusters tended to co-occur, according to a later analysis.

The germline gives CDR1 MNHEY, CDR2 SVGAGI. The CDR3 is 14 residues long. V lost 5 bases and J lost 8, with 18 bases in between. As regards this clone: Its antigen remains unidentified.

The material sequenced was PBMCs. The sequence was collected from a human donor in good health. V gene TRBV6-5 combines with J gene TRBJ1-2; D gene uncertain. The CDR3 DNA reads TGTGCCAGCAGTACCTCCGGAGTTGCGAGGGGCTACACCTTC. Translating it yields CASSTSGVARGYTF.